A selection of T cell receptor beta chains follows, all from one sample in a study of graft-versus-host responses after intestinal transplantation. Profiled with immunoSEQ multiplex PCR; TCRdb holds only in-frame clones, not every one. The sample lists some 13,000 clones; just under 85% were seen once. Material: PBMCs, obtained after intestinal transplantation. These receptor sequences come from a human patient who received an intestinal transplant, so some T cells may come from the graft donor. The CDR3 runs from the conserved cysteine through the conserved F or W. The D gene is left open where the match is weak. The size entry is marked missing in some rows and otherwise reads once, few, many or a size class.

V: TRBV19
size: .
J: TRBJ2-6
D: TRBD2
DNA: TGTGCCAGTAGTACTAGCGGGGTCTCTGGGGCCAACGTCCTGACTTTC
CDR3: CASSTSGVSGANVLTF

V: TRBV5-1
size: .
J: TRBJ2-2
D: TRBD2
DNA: TGCGCCAGCAGCTTGGCCGGGACTAGCGGGAGAGCATGGAACACCGGGGAGCTGTTTTTT
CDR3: CASSLAGTSGRAWNTGELFF

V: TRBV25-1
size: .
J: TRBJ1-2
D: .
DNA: TGTGCCAGCAGTGGTCGGGACTATGGCTACACCTTC
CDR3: CASSGRDYGYTF

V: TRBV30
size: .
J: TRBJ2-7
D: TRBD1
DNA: TGTGCCTGGAAAGGACAGGGTGTGGGCGAGCAGTACTTC
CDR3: CAWKGQGVGEQYF

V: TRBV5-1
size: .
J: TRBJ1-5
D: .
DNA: TGCGCCAGCAGCTTGGCAGGGGGCAATCAGCCCCAGCATTTT
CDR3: CASSLAGGNQPQHF

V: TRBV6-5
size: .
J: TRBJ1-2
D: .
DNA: TGTGCCAGCAGGGACAGCTCTAACTATGGCTACACCTTC
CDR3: CASRDSSNYGYTF

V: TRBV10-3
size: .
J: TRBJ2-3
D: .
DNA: TGTGCCATCCAGCAGGGCGGAACAGATACGCAGTATTTT
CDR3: CAIQQGGTDTQYF

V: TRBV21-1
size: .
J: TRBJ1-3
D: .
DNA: TGTGCCAGCAGCAACAGGGGAAACACCATATATTTT
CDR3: CASSNRGNTIYF

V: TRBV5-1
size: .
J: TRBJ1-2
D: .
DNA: TGCGCCAGCAGCTTATCGACAGATACCTATGGCTACACCTTC
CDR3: CASSLSTDTYGYTF

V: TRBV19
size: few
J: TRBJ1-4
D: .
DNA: TGTGCCAGTAGTACTCCGCGAATAAATGAAAAACTGTTTTTT
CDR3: CASSTPRINEKLFF

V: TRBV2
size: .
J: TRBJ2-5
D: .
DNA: TGTGCCAGCAGCAAGGGTTCAGAGACCCAGTACTTC
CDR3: CASSKGSETQYF

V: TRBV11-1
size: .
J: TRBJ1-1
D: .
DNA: TGTGCCAGCAGCTTACGGGGCACTGAAGCTTTCTTT
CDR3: CASSLRGTEAFF

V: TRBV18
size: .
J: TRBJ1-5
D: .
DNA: TGTGCCAGCTCACCCTACAGGGATCAGCCCCAGCATTTT
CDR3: CASSPYRDQPQHF

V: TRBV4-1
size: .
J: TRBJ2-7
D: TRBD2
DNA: TGCGCCAGCAGCCAAGAATTTCTAGCGGCCTCCTACGAGCAGTACTTC
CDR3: CASSQEFLAASYEQYF

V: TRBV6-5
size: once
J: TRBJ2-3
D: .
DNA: TGTGCCAGCAGTTATTTCAGTACAGATACGCAGTATTTT
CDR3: CASSYFSTDTQYF

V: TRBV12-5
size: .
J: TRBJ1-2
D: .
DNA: TGTGCTAGTGCCGACACTAACTATGGCTACACCTTC
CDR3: CASADTNYGYTF

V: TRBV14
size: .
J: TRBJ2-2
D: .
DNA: TGTGCCAGCAGCCAAGATCGGGGAGACGGGGAGCTGTTTTTT
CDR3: CASSQDRGDGELFF

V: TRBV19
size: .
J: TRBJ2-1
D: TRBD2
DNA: TGTGCCAGTACTTTTGACTTAGCGGGAGAAGAGCAGTTCTTC
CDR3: CASTFDLAGEEQFF

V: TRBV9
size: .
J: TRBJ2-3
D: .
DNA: TGTGCCAGCAGCGTAGGGGTGGGAGATACGCAGTATTTT
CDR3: CASSVGVGDTQYF

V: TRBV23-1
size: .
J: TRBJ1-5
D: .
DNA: TGCGCCAGCAGTCAATCGGGCCTACCTCATCAGCCCCAGCATTTT
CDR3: CASSQSGLPHQPQHF

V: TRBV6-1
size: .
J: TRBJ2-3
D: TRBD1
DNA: TGTGCCAGCAGTGAAGACAGGGGGCGCGCAGATACGCAGTATTTT
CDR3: CASSEDRGRADTQYF

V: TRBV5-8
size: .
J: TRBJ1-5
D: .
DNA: TGTGCCAGCAGCTTGGAAGGGGCACGGAATCAGCCCCAGCATTTT
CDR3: CASSLEGARNQPQHF

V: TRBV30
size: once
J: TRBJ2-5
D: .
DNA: TGTGCCTGGAGTGTAGTGGGGGAGACCCAGTACTTC
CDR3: CAWSVVGETQYF

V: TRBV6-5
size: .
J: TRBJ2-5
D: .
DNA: TGTGCCAGCAGTTACGGTGGGGGAGGGGGGGAGACCCAGTACTTC
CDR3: CASSYGGGGGETQYF

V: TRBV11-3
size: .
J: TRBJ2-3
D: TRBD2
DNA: TGTGCCAGCAGCCCAAGGACTAGCGGGAGCTCCGGAGATACGCAGTATTTT
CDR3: CASSPRTSGSSGDTQYF

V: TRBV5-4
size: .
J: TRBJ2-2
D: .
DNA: TGTGCCAGCAGCCCCGTTTACACCGGGGAGCTGTTTTTT
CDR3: CASSPVYTGELFF

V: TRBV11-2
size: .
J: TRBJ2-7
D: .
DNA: TGTGCCAGCAGCTTAGGACAGATTTACGAGCAGTACTTC
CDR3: CASSLGQIYEQYF

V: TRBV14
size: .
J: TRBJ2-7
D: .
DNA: TGTGCCAGCAGCCAAGATCTTTGGACTGGTTCCTACGAGCAGTACTTC
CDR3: CASSQDLWTGSYEQYF

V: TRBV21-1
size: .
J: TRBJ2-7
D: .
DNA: TGTGCCAGCAGCAAAAAGGGACACAATACGACCTACGAGCAGTACTTC
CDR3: CASSKKGHNTTYEQYF

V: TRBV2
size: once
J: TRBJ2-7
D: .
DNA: TGTGCCAGCAGCGGAGACATCTACGAGCAGTACTTC
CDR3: CASSGDIYEQYF

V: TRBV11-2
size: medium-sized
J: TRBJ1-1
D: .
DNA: TGTGCCAGCAGCGTGGGCCTTAAAGCTTTCTTT
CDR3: CASSVGLKAFF

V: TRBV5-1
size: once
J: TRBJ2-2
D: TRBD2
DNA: TGCGCCAGCAGCTATACCACCGGGACTAGCGGGAACACCGGGGAGCTGTTTTTT
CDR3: CASSYTTGTSGNTGELFF

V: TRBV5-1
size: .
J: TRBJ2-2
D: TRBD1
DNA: TGCGCCAGCAGCTTGGGACAGGGGAACACCGGGGAGCTGTTTTTT
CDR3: CASSLGQGNTGELFF

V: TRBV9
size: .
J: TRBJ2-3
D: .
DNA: TGTGCCAGCAGCGTTGGCGGCACAGATACGCAGTATTTT
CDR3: CASSVGGTDTQYF

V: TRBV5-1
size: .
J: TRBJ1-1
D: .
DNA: TGCGCCAGCAGCTTGGCCGCCAGCCTGAACACTGAAGCTTTCTTT
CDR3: CASSLAASLNTEAFF